Presented here are 5 T cell receptor beta chains from one specimen sequenced in a study of cytotoxic CD8 clonotypes in ibrutinib-treated CLL. Produced via immunoSEQ multiplex PCR; TCRdb's table is partial and in-frame only. The sample lists approximately 42,000 clones; approximately 70% were seen once. This specimen consisted of PBMCs, obtained after 12 months of ibrutinib treatment. Receptors originate from a human donor with chronic lymphocytic leukemia.

This chain uses TRBV5-5 with TRBJ2-5, with D perhaps matching TRBD1 or TRBD2 (5 bases each). V lost 4 bases and J 2 bases, leaving 15 bases between the germline ends. The germline V gene encodes CDR1 SGHKS and CDR2 YYEKEE (reference sequence). CDR3 size: 15 residues. CDR3 in amino acids: CASSVPGRIQETQYF. The CDR3 DNA is TGTGCCAGCAGCGTACCGGGACGGATTCAAGAGACCCAGTACTTC.

The chain joins TRBV11-2 to TRBJ2-3; 9 bases match TRBD1. Per the germline V gene, CDR1 is SGHAT and CDR2 is FQNNGV. V lost 5 bases to trimming and J lost 7 bases; unmatched junction nucleotides: 10. The CDR3 extends over 15 amino acids. The CDR3 nucleotides read TGTGCCAGCAGCGACTACAGGGGGCGCGAATATACGCAGTATTTT. Its translation: CASSDYRGREYTQYF.

The chain couples TRBV4-3 to TRBJ2-6; D gene ambiguous. The CDR3 has 15 residues. Germline CDR1 reads LGHNA; CDR2 reads YSLEER. V gave up 0 bases and J gave up 3 bases, with 6 bases separating them. This CDR3 is CASSQDLGGANVLTF. CDR3 nucleotides: TGCGCCAGCAGCCAAGACCTGGGTGGGGCCAACGTCCTGACTTTC.

The V gene is TRBV29-1, the J gene TRBJ2-7; TRBD2 matches 10 bases. This CDR3 has 13 residues. Germline lookup yields CDR1 SQVTM and CDR2 ANQGSEA. Unmatched junction bases numbered 4, after V lost 5 bases and J lost 3 bases. The CDR3 sequence is CSVRLAGGYEQYF. The DNA of the CDR3 is TGCAGCGTTAGGTTAGCGGGAGGCTACGAGCAGTACTTC.

The chain couples TRBV18 to TRBJ1-1, with 8 bases matching TRBD1. This CDR3 is built from 14 residues. V lost 2 bases and J lost 5; bases outside the gene matches: 4. CDR1 is KGHSH, CDR2 LQKENI, per germline. Here the CDR3 reads CASSPNRGWTEAFF. CDR3 coding DNA: TGTGCCAGCTCACCAAACAGGGGGTGGACTGAAGCTTTCTTT.